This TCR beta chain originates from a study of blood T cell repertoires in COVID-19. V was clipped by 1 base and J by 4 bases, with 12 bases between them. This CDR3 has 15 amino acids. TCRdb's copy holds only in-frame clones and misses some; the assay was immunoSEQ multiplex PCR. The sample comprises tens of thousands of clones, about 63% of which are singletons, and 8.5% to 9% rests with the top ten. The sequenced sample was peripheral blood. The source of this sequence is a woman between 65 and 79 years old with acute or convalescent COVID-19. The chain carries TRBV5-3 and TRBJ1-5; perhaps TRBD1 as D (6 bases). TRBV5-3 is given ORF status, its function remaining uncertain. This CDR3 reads CARSLSFQGNQPQHF. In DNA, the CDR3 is TGTGCCAGAAGCTTGTCCTTCCAGGGGAATCAGCCCCAGCATTTT.